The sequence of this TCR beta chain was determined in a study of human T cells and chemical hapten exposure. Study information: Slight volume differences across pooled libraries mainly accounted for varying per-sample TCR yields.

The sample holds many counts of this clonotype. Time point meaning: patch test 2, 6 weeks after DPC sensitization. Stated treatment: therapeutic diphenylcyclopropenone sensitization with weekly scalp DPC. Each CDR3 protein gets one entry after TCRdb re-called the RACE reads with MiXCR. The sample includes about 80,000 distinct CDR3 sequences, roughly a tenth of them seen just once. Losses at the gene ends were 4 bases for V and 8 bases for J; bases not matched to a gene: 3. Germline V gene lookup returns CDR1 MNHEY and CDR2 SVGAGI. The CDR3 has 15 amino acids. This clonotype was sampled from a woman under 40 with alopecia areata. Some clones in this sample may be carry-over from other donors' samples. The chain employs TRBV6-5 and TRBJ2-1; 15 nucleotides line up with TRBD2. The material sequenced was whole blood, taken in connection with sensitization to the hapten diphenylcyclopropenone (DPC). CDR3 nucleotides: TGTGCCAGCAGTTCGGGGACTAGCGGGAGGTATGAGCAGTTCTTC. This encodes CASSSGTSGRYEQFF.